Described below is a single TCR beta chain sequence and its context. This sample was taken from a study of blood T cell repertoires in COVID-19. As for the study in general: T cells, B-cell-depleted T cells, or PBMCs supplied cDNA or gDNA.

The table came from immunoSEQ multiplex PCR; TCRdb's copy has only in-frame clones and leaves some out. The sample records 300,000 to 400,000 clones, around 88% being singletons. From germline, CDR1 is ENHRY and CDR2 SYGVKD. The J segment lost 10 bases and the V segment lost 3 bases, leaving 9 bases of the junction unmatched. CDR3 length equals 15 residues. A Seattle source enrolled patients during active infection and followed them longitudinally. The chain combines TRBV10-3 with TRBJ2-1, with 10 nucleotides matching TRBD2. The source is a woman aged 55 to 70 with COVID-19, enrolled during active disease. Sequenced material: peripheral blood. In nucleotides, the CDR3 is TGTGCCATCAGTGATCTAGCGGGGGCTCACCGCGAGCAGTTCTTC. Its protein product is CAISDLAGAHREQFF.